Below are 6 T cell receptor beta chains sequenced from a single sample in a study of T cells and Merkel cell carcinoma outcomes. Sequencing used immunoSEQ multiplex PCR; TCRdb keeps in-frame clones, though not all of them. The repertoire has 10,000 to 15,000 clones, nearly 97% of them found once; the top ten carry 0.8% to 0.95%. Sequencing was carried out using tumor tissue from Merkel cell carcinoma. The receptors shown here come from a human donor with Merkel cell carcinoma.

The CDR3 spells CASSITPRGYGNTEAFF. CDR3 coding DNA: TGTGCCAGTAGTATAACCCCCCGGGGGTATGGGAACACTGAAGCTTTCTTT. The J gene is TRBJ1-1, the V gene TRBV19, with D possibly TRBD1 on 5 matching bases. Germline assignment: CDR1 LNHDA and CDR2 SQIVND (reference sequence). V lost 2 bases and J lost 1, with 17 bases in between. The CDR3 extends over 17 amino acids. Supplemented by reference TRBV19 and TRBJ1-1, the full variable domain reads DGGITQSPKYLFRKEGQNVTLSCEQNLNHDAMYWYRQDPGQGLRLIYYSQIVNDFQKGDIAEGYSVSREKKESFPLTVTSAQKNPTAFYLCASSITPRGYGNTEAFFGQGTRLTVV.

The chain combines TRBV11-2 with TRBJ2-7, with a weak D call TRBD2 (6 bases). This CDR3 has 14 amino acids. Germline V gene lookup returns CDR1 SGHAT and CDR2 FQNNGV. V was shortened by 5 bases and J by 0 bases, with 11 bases between the two germline ends. The CDR3 is CASSPKGGSYEQYF. The CDR3 region has the DNA TGTGCCAGCAGCCCGAAGGGAGGCTCCTACGAGCAGTACTTC.

V and J are TRBV7-3 and TRBJ2-6, with D possibly matching TRBD1 (6 bases). The CDR3 has 19 residues. From germline, CDR1 is SGHTA and CDR2 FQGTGA. Trimming shortened V by 5 bases and J by 0 bases, and 20 bases separated the two germline ends. This CDR3 reads CASSPQPVTGVSGANVLTF. The CDR3 DNA reads as TGTGCCAGCAGCCCCCAGCCGGTGACAGGCGTCTCTGGGGCCAACGTCCTGACTTTC.

The table lists this clone with a count of one. This chain joins TRBV7-3 and TRBJ1-1, with 7 bases matching TRBD1. The CDR3 length is 14 residues. CDR1 and CDR2 (germline): SGHTA, FQGTGA. Trimming took 6 bases from V and 5 from J; bases not matched to a gene: 9. The CDR3 DNA reads as TGTGCCAGCAGGAAAGGGGGCGCGAGAACTGAAGCTTTCTTT. It specifies CASRKGGARTEAFF.

This sequence joins TRBV18 and TRBJ2-1; 10 bases agree with TRBD2. V lost 4 bases and J lost 4; bases outside the gene matches: 7. Germline-derived CDR1 and CDR2 are KGHSH and LQKENI. CDR3 length: 16 residues. CDR3 sequence (DNA): TGTGCCAGCTCACGTACAACTAGCGGGACTTACAATGAGCAGTTCTTC. Encoded protein: CASSRTTSGTYNEQFF.

The J gene is TRBJ2-2, the V gene TRBV2; TRBD2 aligns across 9 bases. CDR3 size: 16 residues. Germline lookup yields CDR1 SNHLY and CDR2 FYNNEI. Here the CDR3 DNA reads TGTGCAACGCGTAGCGGGAGTTTTTTGAACACCGGGGAGCTGTTTTTT. This codes for CATRSGSFLNTGELFF. Supplemented by reference TRBV2 and TRBJ2-2, the full variable domain reads EPEVTQTPSHQVTQMGQEVILRCVPISNHLYFYWYRQILGQKVEFLVSFYNNEISEKSEIFDDQFSVERPDGSNFTLKIRSTKLEDSAMYFCATRSGSFLNTGELFFGEGSRLTVL.